This T cell receptor beta chain was profiled in a study of PD-L1 blockade in urothelial cancer. Study-level information: About 85% of the roughly 29 patients comprised males who had bladder-origin urothelial cancer.

Sequenced by immunoSEQ multiplex PCR; TCRdb stores in-frame clones only, minus some. The data contain tens of thousands of clones, roughly four fifths of them singletons. This CDR3 contains 15 residues. V lost 2 bases and J 1 base, leaving 8 bases between the germline ends. This specimen consisted of PBMCs, obtained around atezolizumab (anti-PD-L1) treatment. The chain has TRBV6-7 and TRBJ2-2, with D possibly matching TRBD1 (6 bases). TRBV6-7 is labeled an ORF, and its function is uncertain. The TCR was taken from a man between 70 and 80 years old with urothelial cancer. The CDR3 loop is CASSYRGQNTGELFF. CDR3 nucleotide sequence: TGTGCCAGCAGTTACCGGGGACAGAACACCGGGGAGCTGTTTTTT.